This passage covers 10 T cell receptor beta chains from one sample sequenced in a study of a mutant IDH1 vaccine in newly diagnosed glioma. Time point denoted: week 11, during vaccination. In every dose of vaccine, 300 ug of mutant IDH1 20-mer peptide was given alongside topical imiquimod. Sequencing was performed with immunoSEQ multiplex PCR; in TCRdb, only in-frame clones are kept and a portion is missing. The sample holds about 25,000 clones, roughly 80% seen once. Which antigens these TCRs recognize remains unknown. The sample consisted of PBMCs, taken from a glioma patient whose treatment included an IDH1 peptide vaccine. The receptor source for this set is a woman aged 18-30 years with glioma.

The chain has TRBV30 and TRBJ2-1; 9 positions agree with TRBD2. The V gene end was trimmed by 5 bases and the J gene end by 0 bases; junction bases not matched to a gene: 5. The CDR3 has 15 amino acids. The germline CDR1 and CDR2 sequences are GTSNPN and SVGIG (reference sequence). The CDR3 sequence is CAWFPSGVSYNEQFF. The CDR3 DNA reads TGTGCCTGGTTTCCTAGCGGGGTCTCCTACAATGAGCAGTTCTTC.

The chain links TRBV5-1 to TRBJ2-3; no clear D. There are 14 residues in the CDR3. The germline V gene encodes CDR1 SGHRS and CDR2 YFSETQ. Trimming stripped 1 base from V and 2 bases from J, with 8 bases between. CDR3: CASSLNSFTDTQYF. For the CDR3, the DNA is TGCGCCAGCAGCTTGAACAGTTTCACAGATACGCAGTATTTT. The full variable domain, rest sourced from reference TRBV5-1 and TRBJ2-3, is KAGVTQTPRYLIKTRGQQVTLSCSPISGHRSVSWYQQTPGQGLQFLFEYFSETQRNKGNFPGRFSGRQFSNSRSEMNVSTLELGDSALYLCASSLNSFTDTQYFGPGTRLTVL.

This clone was seen a handful of times. The chain links TRBV7-2 to TRBJ1-1; 10 nucleotides match TRBD1. V lost 8 bases, J lost 6 bases, and 6 bases stayed unmatched. The CDR3 sequence is 13 residues long. The germline V gene has CDR1 SGHTA and CDR2 FQGNSA. The DNA of the CDR3 is TGTGCCAGCCGCCCCGGACAGGGGGCTGAAGCTTTCTTT. Protein sequence: CASRPGQGAEAFF.

The genes are TRBV30 and TRBJ1-5; D is possibly TRBD1 (5 bases). This CDR3 is 18 amino acids long. V was shortened by 0 bases and J by 9 bases, with 27 bases between the two germline ends. Germline V gene sequence: CDR1 GTSNPN, CDR2 SVGIG (reference sequence). CDR3 sequence reads: CAWSVFRARFGELGPQHF. In DNA form, the CDR3 reads TGTGCCTGGAGTGTTTTCAGGGCCCGATTCGGGGAATTGGGGCCCCAGCATTTT.

The genes are TRBV6-4 and TRBJ2-2; no firm D call. The CDR3 has 13 residues. V lost 0 bases, J lost 5 bases, and 4 bases lay in between. Germline CDR1 and CDR2: MRHNA and SNTAGT. This chain's CDR3 is CASSDSGTGELFF. DNA of the CDR3: TGTGCCAGCAGTGACTCGGGTACCGGGGAGCTGTTTTTT.

V is TRBV6-5 and J is TRBJ2-7; a possible D gene is TRBD2 (5 bases). The CDR3 totals 15 residues. V was trimmed by 2 bases and J by 2 bases, leaving 13 bases between them. Per the germline V gene, CDR1 is MNHEY and CDR2 is SVGAGI. The CDR3 sequence is CASSYRQRIAYEQYF. In nucleotides, the CDR3 is TGTGCCAGCAGTTACCGCCAGCGGATAGCCTACGAGCAGTACTTC.

The chain uses TRBV7-9 and TRBJ2-2; D remains unclear. Germline CDR1 SEHNR, CDR2 FQNEAQ (reference sequence). This CDR3 spans 13 amino acids. V was shortened by 5 bases and J by 3 bases, with 7 bases between the two germline ends. The CDR3 spells CASSVRDTGELFF. The CDR3 region has the DNA TGTGCCAGCAGCGTACGGGACACCGGGGAGCTGTTTTTT.

This chain links TRBV29-1 with TRBJ2-4; TRBD1 might be the D (6 bases). The CDR3 contains 16 residues. Germline assignment: CDR1 SQVTM and CDR2 ANQGSEA. Trimming removed 1 base from V and 7 bases from J, with 20 bases in between. CDR3 protein: CSVEVAGDFNTNIQYF. Here the CDR3 DNA reads TGCAGCGTTGAAGTAGCAGGGGATTTTAACACGAACATTCAGTACTTC.

V gene TRBV1 combines with J gene TRBJ1-3; TRBD1 is the table's D call and was not checked against the DNA. TRBV1 is tagged as a pseudogene. The CDR3 covers 18 residues. CDR3 DNA: TGCACCAGCATCTCTTGGGCCACAGGCCCCTGCTCTGGAAACACCATATATTTT. Residues: CTSISWATGPCSGNTIYF.

The chain joins TRBV15 to TRBJ1-5; unclear D gene. V was pared by 0 bases and J by 5 bases, with 5 bases between. Germline-derived CDR1 and CDR2 are LNHNV and YYDKDF (reference sequence). The CDR3 is made up of 13 amino acids. In DNA, the CDR3 is TGTGCCACCAGCAGAGAGACCCATCAGCCCCAGCATTTT. Protein: CATSRETHQPQHF.